The next 5 T cell receptor beta chains were all read from a single sample in a study of blood T cell repertoires in COVID-19. Generated by immunoSEQ multiplex PCR, the TCRdb table keeps only in-frame clones and is missing some. The table shows around 80,000 clones, with roughly 90% occurring only once. Specimen: peripheral blood. The origin of the receptors is an elderly woman with acute or convalescent COVID-19.

This clone was recorded once. The chain combines TRBV3-1 (or the pseudogene TRBV3-2) with TRBJ2-5; 7 bases are a match to TRBD1. Germline CDR1 reads LGHDT; CDR2 reads YNNKEL (reference sequence). The CDR3 sequence is 11 residues long. V was clipped by 2 bases and J by 14 bases; unmatched bases: 5. The CDR3 DNA reads TGTGCCAGCAGCCAAAGGGGGCCTCAATACTTC. This encodes CASSQRGPQYF.

The chain links TRBV20-1 to TRBJ2-1; no clear D. The V end lost 3 bases, the J end lost 0 bases, and 12 bases lay between the germline ends. The CDR3 has 15 residues. CDR1 and CDR2 (germline): DFQATT, SNEGSKA (reference sequence). As DNA, the CDR3 is TGCAGTGCTAGTCATCCGGGTAGCTCCTACAATGAGCAGTTCTTC. Residues: CSASHPGSSYNEQFF.

The rearrangement uses TRBV6-5 and TRBJ1-6; 8 bases are a match to TRBD1. Germline V gene data show CDR1 as MNHEY and CDR2 as SVGAGI. Germline trimming cut 4 bases from V and 8 bases from J; bases unmatched to any gene: 7. This CDR3 has 15 amino acids. CDR3 in DNA: TGTGCCAGCAGTTCCGGACAGGGAGGTCATTCACCCCTCCACTTT. Translation: CASSSGQGGHSPLHF.

This rearrangement joins TRBV20-1 to TRBJ2-1, with 7 bases fitting TRBD2. The CDR3 is made up of 14 amino acids. V lost 3 bases and J lost 5; bases outside the gene matches: 7. The germline gives CDR1 DFQATT, CDR2 SNEGSKA (reference sequence). CDR3: CSASVQRGHNEQFF. CDR3 nucleotide sequence: TGCAGTGCTAGTGTCCAGCGGGGCCACAATGAGCAGTTCTTC.

The chain is built from TRBV7-8 and TRBJ1-5; a possible D gene is TRBD1 (6 bases). This CDR3 has 15 amino acids. V shed 4 bases and J shed 3 bases, with 13 bases lying between them. Germline CDR1 is SGHVS and CDR2 is FQNEAQ. CDR3 protein: CASSSGGRDNQPQHF. The CDR3 DNA reads TGTGCCAGCAGCTCGGGGGGCAGGGACAATCAGCCCCAGCATTTT.